The clone carrying this TCR beta chain was observed at least ten times. The sample originates from a study of T cell repertoires in cytomegalovirus infection. TCRdb called the reads again in MiXCR, with one record for every CDR3 protein. The repertoire includes about 490,000 distinct CDR3 sequences, about 10% of them detected once, and 9.5% to 13% sits in the top ten. This CDR3 comprises 16 residues. CDR1 is SGHRS and CDR2 is YFSETQ in the germline V gene. The V gene end was trimmed by 0 bases and the J gene end by 10 bases; junction bases not matched to a gene: 12. Sequencing was carried out using PBMCs. The sequence was obtained from a human donor in good health (CMV status not recorded). Some clones in this sample may be carry-over from other donors' samples. The V and J genes are TRBV5-1 and TRBJ2-1; TRBD2 matches 8 bases. Here the CDR3 reads CASSLVLAGRWGEQFF. The CDR3 DNA is TGCGCCAGCAGCTTGGTCCTAGCGGGCCGGTGGGGGGAGCAGTTCTTC.